This T cell receptor beta chain was recorded in a study of response to subunit inactivated influenza vaccine. Study-wide results and limits: There was a suggestion from the authors that each seasonal influenza vaccination recruits few new T cells.

In its sample, this clonotype was seen once. The antigen is not known. TCRdb fed the RT-PCR reads into MiXCR, producing one record per CDR3 protein. The sample lists more than 550,000 distinct CDR3 sequences, about 12% seen once, with roughly 10% in the top ten. The CDR3 totals 16 residues. Germline CDR1 and CDR2: KGHDR and SFDVKD. The V gene lost 5 bases and the J gene lost 5 bases, with 18 bases spanning the gap. V usage is TRBV24-1 and J usage is TRBJ2-1, with D perhaps given as TRBD1 or TRBD2 (6 bases each). The sequence was obtained from a man aged 50-60 years who received an inactivated influenza vaccine. The input for sequencing was PBMCs from blood, taken on the day of vaccination. In DNA, the CDR3 is TGTGCCACCAGTGGCAGACTAGTCAGGGGCCACAATGAGCAGTTCTTC. Its protein is CATSGRLVRGHNEQFF.